Sequencing of this T cell receptor (beta chain) was carried out in a study of cytomegalovirus exposure and HLA in healthy donors. For the study at large: From donors who were HLA-typed, an early data release held about 85 million unique TCRs. Study observations and caveats: A later analysis linked a missense DCLRE1C variant to TCR beta V- and J-gene trimming. The classifier reportedly diagnosed cytomegalovirus status with high specificity and sensitivity. Reportedly, TCR beta sequences accurately predicted HLA-A and HLA-B alleles in most subjects.

In the case of this clone: Its target is not known.

The CDR3 length is 16 residues. Unmatched junction bases numbered 6, after V lost 4 bases and J lost 5 bases. Germline CDR1 and CDR2: LGHNA and YNFKEQ. Researchers ran the PCR with 60 Vbeta and 13 Jbeta primers. TCRdb's copy holds only in-frame clones and misses some; the assay was immunoSEQ multiplex PCR. The sample carries about 180,000 clones, 80% recorded once. This clonotype was sampled from a man aged 30 to 45 in good health and CMV-seronegative. What was sequenced was PBMCs. The chain has TRBV4-2 and TRBJ1-5; TRBD1 agrees at 12 bases. CDR3 region: CASSPEGQGADQPQHF. The CDR3 bases are TGTGCCAGCAGCCCAGAGGGACAGGGGGCTGATCAGCCCCAGCATTTT.